The text below deals with one TCR beta chain. These data originate in a study of blood T cell repertoires in COVID-19. About the research overall: There were acute and convalescent COVID-19 samples, and they came from the United States, Italy and Spain. PBMCs, B-cell-depleted T cells, or T cells provided the cDNA or gDNA that made up the material.

In the source study's methods: For nucleated cells, counts were estimated from reference gene primer amplification. The table came from immunoSEQ multiplex PCR; TCRdb's copy has only in-frame clones and leaves some out. V and J calls and clone size come straight from that table; D and trimming were deduced from the DNA. Of 50,000 to 60,000 clones listed, about 85% were seen once; the top ten hold 5.5% to 7.5%. J gave up 3 bases and V 3 bases, and 5 bases lay outside the gene matches. Germline CDR1 and CDR2: SGHTA and FQGTGA. The CDR3 is 15 amino acids. This receptor was obtained from a man between 70 and 80 years old with active COVID-19. Sequenced material: peripheral blood. This chain connects TRBV7-3 to TRBJ2-1; 7 bases are a match to TRBD2. CDR3 DNA sequence: TGTGCCAGCAGCTTTGATGGCGGGGGCTACAATGAGCAGTTCTTC. This translates into CASSFDGGGYNEQFF.